The 25 T cell receptor beta chains below come from one sample, sequenced in a study of identical twins. TCRdb passed the 5' RACE reads through MiXCR, listing each CDR3 protein once. The profile shows roughly 490,000 distinct CDR3 sequences, roughly an eighth of them singletons. The sample was also reused in another study, on yellow fever vaccine responses in identical twins.

The sequencing input was CD4+ T cells sorted from blood. The receptors here all came from a woman aged 18-30 years in good health.

This clonotype was found a few times. The J gene is TRBJ1-1, the V gene TRBV15, with D hard to call. Germline CDR1 reads LNHNV; CDR2 reads YYDKDF (reference sequence). CDR3 length: 15 amino acids. With 1 base removed from V and 0 bases from J, the gap between germline ends came to 9 bases. The CDR3 sequence is CATSRGNKVNTEAFF. Here the CDR3 DNA reads TGTGCCACCAGCAGAGGCAACAAAGTGAACACTGAAGCTTTCTTT.

This clonotype was observed a few times. This chain connects TRBV19 to TRBJ2-1; 8 bases align to TRBD2. Losses at the gene ends were 3 bases for V and 0 bases for J; bases not matched to a gene: 4. Germline-derived CDR1 and CDR2 are LNHDA and SQIVND (reference sequence). This CDR3 contains 16 residues. CDR3: CASSMTSASSYNEQFF. CDR3 DNA: TGTGCCAGTAGTATGACTAGCGCTAGCTCCTACAATGAGCAGTTCTTC.

V gene TRBV7-2 combines with J gene TRBJ2-2; tentatively, D is TRBD1 (6 bases). V was trimmed by 4 bases and J by 8 bases, leaving 11 bases between them. Germline CDR1 SGHTA, CDR2 FQGNSA. This CDR3 region has 13 residues. The CDR3 region is CASSYARGGELFF. CDR3 sequence (DNA): TGTGCCAGCAGCTACGCAAGGGGGGGGGAGCTGTTTTTT.

This clonotype has at least ten counts. The genes are TRBV29-1 and TRBJ2-3; 10 bases agree with TRBD2. The CDR3 runs to 14 residues. Germline loops: CDR1 SQVTM, CDR2 ANQGSEA. The CDR3 sequence: CTTTSGPRTDTQYF. The CDR3 region has the DNA TGCACTACGACTAGCGGGCCTCGCACAGATACGCAGTATTTT.

This clonotype was found a few times. The gene calls are TRBV5-1 and TRBJ1-5; D is undetermined. Germline values: CDR1 SGHRS, CDR2 YFSETQ. The germline V and J ends were trimmed by 0 bases and 2 bases, with 6 bases remaining between them. This CDR3 is 14 amino acids long. The CDR3 sequence is CASSLGIGNQPQHF. The CDR3 DNA reads as TGCGCCAGCAGCTTGGGGATCGGCAATCAGCCCCAGCATTTT.

V is TRBV3-1 and J is TRBJ2-1; 8 bases map to TRBD1. J gave up 5 bases and V 5 bases, and 11 bases lay outside the gene matches. The CDR3 contains 16 residues. CDR1 and CDR2 from the germline V gene are LGHDT and YNNKEL (reference sequence). The CDR3 DNA reads TGTGCCAGCAGCGGGCCAGGGGGCGCCCCGGACAATGAGCAGTTCTTC. This encodes CASSGPGGAPDNEQFF.

This clonotype came up many times. The CDR3: CSASDRANYNEQFF. The CDR3 bases are TGCAGTGCAAGCGACAGGGCGAACTACAATGAGCAGTTCTTC. The V and J genes are TRBV20-1 and TRBJ2-1; 7 nucleotides align to TRBD1. Unmatched junction bases numbered 8, after V lost 6 bases and J lost 3 bases. The CDR3 spans 14 residues. Germline CDR1 is DFQATT and CDR2 is SNEGSKA (reference sequence).

The chain recombines TRBV6-2 or TRBV6-3 with TRBJ2-1, with 7 positions matching TRBD1. Trimming took 4 bases from V and 0 from J; bases not matched to a gene: 27. Germline V CDR1 and CDR2: MNHEY, SVGEGT. This CDR3 region has 23 residues. DNA for the CDR3: TGTGCCAGCAGTTCACAAAGTCGAACAGGGGAATTCGAGGGGCATAGCTCCTACAATGAGCAGTTCTTC. Protein product: CASSSQSRTGEFEGHSSYNEQFF.

In this sample, this clonotype turned up a few times. The chain carries TRBV3-1 and TRBJ1-1, with D uncertain. The CDR3 totals 11 residues. V shed 2 bases and J shed 8 bases, with 6 bases lying between them. Germline lookup yields CDR1 LGHDT and CDR2 YNNKEL (reference sequence). CDR3 amino acids: CASSQLGEAFF. In DNA form, the CDR3 reads TGTGCCAGCAGCCAACTAGGCGAAGCTTTCTTT.

This clonotype was recorded a few times. The chain joins TRBV5-1 to TRBJ2-7; 12 nucleotides align to TRBD1. The V gene end was trimmed by 4 bases and the J gene end by 7 bases; junction bases not matched to a gene: 12. CDR3 length equals 16 residues. Germline CDR1 and CDR2: SGHRS and YFSETQ. CDR3 nucleotide sequence: TGCGCCAGCAGCATTGAGCCGGGACAGGGGGCTGGTGAGCAGTACTTC. Translating it yields CASSIEPGQGAGEQYF.

This chain links TRBV5-1 with TRBJ2-2; D might be TRBD1 (6 bases). V was cut by 4 bases and J by 5 bases, with 9 bases left in between. CDR1 is SGHRS and CDR2 is YFSETQ in the germline V gene. The CDR3 contains 13 residues. The CDR3 here is CASSAGQTGELFF. As DNA, the CDR3 is TGCGCCAGCAGCGCCGGACAGACCGGGGAGCTGTTTTTT.

This clonotype occurred a few times. V and J are TRBV7-8 and TRBJ2-7; D may correspond to TRBD1 or TRBD2 (6 bases each). V was trimmed by 4 bases and J by 5 bases, leaving 18 bases between them. CDR1 is SGHVS and CDR2 is FQNEAQ in the germline V gene. CDR3 size: 15 residues. The chain's CDR3 is CASSSLGGASDEQYF. The CDR3 nucleotides read TGTGCCAGCAGCTCCCTCGGGGGCGCGTCCGACGAGCAGTACTTC.

This rearrangement joins TRBV6-2 or TRBV6-3 to TRBJ2-7, with D tentatively TRBD1 (5 bases). The V and J ends lost 0 bases and 2 bases respectively, with 11 bases between them. The V gene's germline CDR1 is MNHEY and CDR2 SVGEGT. CDR3 length equals 15 residues. The CDR3 nucleotides are TGTGCCAGCAGTTACTCCGTGACAGAGACCTACGAGCAGTACTTC. Translation: CASSYSVTETYEQYF.

The chain links TRBV20-1 to TRBJ1-4; D is ambiguous. The CDR3 totals 12 residues. V lost 6 bases to trimming and J lost 0 bases, with 5 bases between them. Germline CDR1 DFQATT, CDR2 SNEGSKA (reference sequence). The CDR3 coding sequence is TGCAGTGCACTGGCAACTAATGAAAAACTGTTTTTT. Residues: CSALATNEKLFF.

This clonotype was recorded at least ten times. The chain recombines TRBV10-3 with TRBJ2-7, with D possibly being TRBD1 (6 bases). CDR3 length: 14 amino acids. Germline V gene data show CDR1 as ENHRY and CDR2 as SYGVKD. Trimming took 3 bases from V and 3 from J, leaving 12 bases between them. The CDR3 sequence is CAISEQGQIYEQYF. CDR3 nucleotides: TGTGCCATCAGTGAACAAGGACAGATCTACGAGCAGTACTTC.

This clonotype has only a few counts. The rearrangement joins TRBV10-3 to TRBJ2-3; TRBD2 aligns across 8 bases. Unmatched junction bases numbered 9, after V lost 2 bases and J lost 2 bases. This CDR3 is built from 17 residues. Germline CDR1 reads ENHRY; CDR2 reads SYGVKD. CDR3 coding DNA: TGTGCCATCAGTGAGATTCAGAGCGGGGGCCACACAGATACGCAGTATTTT. Protein product: CAISEIQSGGHTDTQYF.

The V call is TRBV4-2, the J call TRBJ2-2, with D possibly TRBD2 on 5 matching bases. The CDR3 extends over 16 amino acids. Trimming removed 0 bases at V and 1 base at J, with 9 bases between. Germline assignment: CDR1 LGHNA and CDR2 YNFKEQ. In nucleotides, the CDR3 is TGTGCCAGCAGCCAAGATGCTAGCTGGAACACCGGGGAGCTGTTTTTT. Translating it yields CASSQDASWNTGELFF.

The CDR3 reads CASSLAIPTNTGELFF. The CDR3 nucleotides are TGTGCCAGCAGCTTAGCGATTCCGACTAACACCGGGGAGCTGTTTTTT. The chain joins TRBV7-8 to TRBJ2-2; D not certain. The V and J ends lost 0 bases and 2 bases respectively, with 10 bases between them. This CDR3 has 16 amino acids. Germline assignment: CDR1 SGHVS and CDR2 FQNEAQ.

This clonotype was recorded at least ten times. This chain uses TRBV5-1 with TRBJ2-3; D gene uncertain. The V and J ends lost 0 bases and 6 bases respectively, with 8 bases between them. Per germline, CDR1 SGHRS and CDR2 YFSETQ. CDR3 length equals 13 residues. As DNA, the CDR3 is TGCGCCAGCAGCTTGGCCCCCCAGGATACGCAGTATTTT. Its translation is CASSLAPQDTQYF. Together with reference TRBV5-1 and TRBJ2-3, the CDR3 gives the full variable domain: KAGVTQTPRYLIKTRGQQVTLSCSPISGHRSVSWYQQTPGQGLQFLFEYFSETQRNKGNFPGRFSGRQFSNSRSEMNVSTLELGDSALYLCASSLAPQDTQYFGPGTRLTVL.

This clonotype showed up many times. The chain combines TRBV7-2 with TRBJ2-3; D tentatively fits TRBD1 or TRBD2 (5 bases each). CDR1 and CDR2 from the germline V gene are SGHTA and FQGNSA. Trimming shortened V by 1 base and J by 3 bases, and 11 bases separated the two germline ends. The CDR3 extends over 15 amino acids. The CDR3, as DNA: TGTGCCAGCAGCTTAGGATCGGGGCTAACAGATACGCAGTATTTT. Protein: CASSLGSGLTDTQYF.

This clonotype was seen repeatedly, ten times or more. The CDR3 protein is CASSPRQALYGYTF. CDR3 sequence (DNA): TGTGCCAGCAGCCCTCGACAGGCCCTCTATGGCTACACCTTC. The chain uses TRBV7-9 and TRBJ1-2, with D maybe TRBD1 (6 bases). CDR1 SEHNR and CDR2 FQNEAQ come from the germline V gene (reference sequence). V dropped 5 bases and J dropped 4 bases, with 14 bases sitting between them. This CDR3 contains 14 residues.

This clonotype showed up just a few times. This chain uses TRBV6-1 with TRBJ2-7, with 9 bases lining up with TRBD1. Germline V CDR1 and CDR2: MNHNS, SASEGT. V lost 8 bases, J lost 7 bases, and 9 bases stayed unmatched. This CDR3 region has 13 residues. The CDR3 sequence is CASWGTGFREQYF. The CDR3 region has the DNA TGTGCCAGCTGGGGGACAGGGTTTCGGGAGCAGTACTTC.

This rearrangement joins TRBV11-2 to TRBJ1-3; D may be TRBD1 (6 bases). Per the germline V gene, CDR1 is SGHAT and CDR2 is FQNNGV. Trimming pared 7 bases from V and 3 bases from J, leaving 22 bases between. This CDR3 spans 17 amino acids. This chain's CDR3 is CASTITGAVGSGNTIYF. The CDR3 DNA sequence: TGTGCCAGCACCATTACGGGGGCCGTAGGTAGTGGAAACACCATATATTTT.

This clonotype was detected a few times. The chain is built from TRBV10-2 and TRBJ2-1, with 9 positions matching TRBD2. Germline trimming cut 7 bases from V and 4 bases from J; bases unmatched to any gene: 5. CDR3 length equals 14 residues. The V gene's germline CDR1 is WSHSY and CDR2 SAAADI. The CDR3 DNA reads TGCGCCAGCATCCCCAGCGGGGGGTACAATGAGCAGTTCTTC. Translation: CASIPSGGYNEQFF.

The chain is built from TRBV5-6 and TRBJ2-1, with TRBD2 identical over 13 bases. V lost 4 bases, J lost 5 bases, and 6 bases stayed unmatched. The CDR3 consists of 16 residues. In germline, CDR1 is SGHDT, CDR2 YYEEEE. CDR3 residues: CASSGVGTSGNNEQFF. Written as DNA, the CDR3 is TGTGCCAGCAGCGGGGTAGGGACTAGCGGGAACAATGAGCAGTTCTTC.